A selection of T cell receptor beta chains follows, all from one sample in a study of T cell responses to AZD1222 COVID-19 vaccine. Generated by immunoSEQ multiplex PCR, the TCRdb table keeps only in-frame clones and is missing some. The data show 100,000 or so clones, with approximately 91% seen just once and about 1.8% held by the top ten. The starting material was peripheral blood, obtained on day 0 of AZD1222 vaccination. These receptors originate from an adult in good health. CDR3s include the opening cysteine and the closing phenylalanine or tryptophan. A D gene is named only where the DNA matches it firmly. Expanded clones get a size class; other rows say once, few or many, or leave the size out.

clone_size j_call v_call d_call cdr3_aa cdr3_nt
. TRBJ2-7 TRBV7-9 . CASSFYEQYF TGTGCCAGCAGCTTCTACGAGCAGTACTTC
. TRBJ1-6 TRBV10-1 TRBD1 CASSEGTGGKGSPLHF TGCGCCAGCAGTGAAGGGACAGGGGGCAAAGGCTCACCCCTCCACTTT
. TRBJ2-1 TRBV10-1 . CASSEQQGLIQFF TGCGCCAGCAGTGAACAGCAGGGACTGATCCAGTTCTTC
. TRBJ2-7 TRBV6-5 . CASRVPGGTGEQYF TGTGCCAGCAGAGTGCCTGGGGGAACAGGAGAGCAGTACTTC
once TRBJ2-3 TRBV30 TRBD2 CAWSALTSGNTDTQYF TGTGCCTGGAGTGCCCTGACTAGCGGGAACACAGATACGCAGTATTTT
. TRBJ1-4 TRBV3-1/TRBV3-2 . CASSPGPGWAEEKLFF TGTGCCAGCAGCCCGGGACCGGGATGGGCTGAAGAAAAACTGTTTTTT
. TRBJ1-1 TRBV19 TRBD1 CASSVPGQGASEAFF TGTGCCAGTAGTGTCCCGGGACAGGGGGCATCTGAAGCTTTCTTT
. TRBJ1-6 TRBV5-1 TRBD1 CASSFRGQFNSPLHF TGCGCCAGCAGCTTTAGGGGACAGTTTAATTCACCCCTCCACTTT
. TRBJ2-7 TRBV9 . CASSARMGYEQYF TGTGCCAGCAGCGCACGGATGGGATACGAGCAGTACTTC
once TRBJ1-5 TRBV12-5 . CASGTDGNNQPQHF TGTGCTAGTGGAACCGACGGAAACAATCAGCCCCAGCATTTT